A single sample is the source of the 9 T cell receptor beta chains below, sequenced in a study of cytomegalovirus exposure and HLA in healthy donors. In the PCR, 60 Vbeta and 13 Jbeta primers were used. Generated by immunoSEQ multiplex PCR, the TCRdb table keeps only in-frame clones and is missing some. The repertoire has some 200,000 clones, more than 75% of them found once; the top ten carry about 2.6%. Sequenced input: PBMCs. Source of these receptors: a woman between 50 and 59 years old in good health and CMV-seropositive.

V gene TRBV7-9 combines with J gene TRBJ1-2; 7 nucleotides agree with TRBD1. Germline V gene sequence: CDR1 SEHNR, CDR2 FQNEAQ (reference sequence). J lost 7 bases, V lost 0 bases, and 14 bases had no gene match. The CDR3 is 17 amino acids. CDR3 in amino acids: CASSLALPGTAFGGYTF. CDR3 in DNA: TGTGCCAGCAGCTTAGCCCTACCCGGGACAGCTTTTGGTGGCTACACCTTC. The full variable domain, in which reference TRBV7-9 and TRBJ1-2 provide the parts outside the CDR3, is DTGVSQNPRHKITKRGQNVTFRCDPISEHNRLYWYRQTLGQGPEFLTYFQNEAQLEKSRLLSDRFSAERPKGSFSTLEIQRTEQGDSAMYLCASSLALPGTAFGGYTFGSGTRLTVV.

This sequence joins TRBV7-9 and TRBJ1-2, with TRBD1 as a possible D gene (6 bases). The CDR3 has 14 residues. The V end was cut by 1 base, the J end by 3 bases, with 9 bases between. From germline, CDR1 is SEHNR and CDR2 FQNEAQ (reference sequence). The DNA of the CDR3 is TGTGCCAGCAGCTTAGAGGACAGTCACTATGGCTACACCTTC. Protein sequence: CASSLEDSHYGYTF.

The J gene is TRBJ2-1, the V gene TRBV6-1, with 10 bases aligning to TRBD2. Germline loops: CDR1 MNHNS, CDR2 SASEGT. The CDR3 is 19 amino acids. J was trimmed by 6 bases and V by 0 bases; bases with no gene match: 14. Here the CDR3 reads CASSEALLAGPYLGNEQFF. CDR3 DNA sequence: TGTGCCAGCAGTGAAGCATTACTAGCGGGGCCCTACCTGGGCAATGAGCAGTTCTTC.

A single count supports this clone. In nucleotides, the CDR3 is TGTGCCAGCAGTTACTCGAGGGACAGCTATGGCTACACCTTC. Its translation: CASSYSRDSYGYTF. The chain carries TRBV6-6 and TRBJ1-2, with 7 bases lining up with TRBD1. There are 14 residues in the CDR3. V gave up 0 bases and J gave up 4 bases; unmatched junction bases: 2. The germline V gene has CDR1 MNHNY and CDR2 SVGAGI (reference sequence).

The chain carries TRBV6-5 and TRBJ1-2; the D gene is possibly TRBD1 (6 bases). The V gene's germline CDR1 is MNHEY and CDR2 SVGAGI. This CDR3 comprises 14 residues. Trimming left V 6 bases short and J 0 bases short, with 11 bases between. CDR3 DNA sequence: TGTGCCAGCAGGCCCGGGACAACTAACTATGGCTACACCTTC. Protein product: CASRPGTTNYGYTF.

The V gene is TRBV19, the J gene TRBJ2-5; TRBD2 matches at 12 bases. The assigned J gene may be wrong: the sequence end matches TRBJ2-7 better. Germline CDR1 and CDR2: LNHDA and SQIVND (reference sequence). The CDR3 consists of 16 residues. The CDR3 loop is CASSPLAGGLHYEQYF. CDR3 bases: TGTGCCAGTAGTCCTCTAGCGGGGGGGCTTCACTACGAGCAGTACTTC.

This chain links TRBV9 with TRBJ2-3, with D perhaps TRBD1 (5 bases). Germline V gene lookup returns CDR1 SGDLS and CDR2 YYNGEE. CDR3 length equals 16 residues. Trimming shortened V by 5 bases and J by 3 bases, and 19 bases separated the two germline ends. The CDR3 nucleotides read TGTGCCAGCAGGAAAAGGGAAGGGGTGAGGACAGATACGCAGTATTTT. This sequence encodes CASRKREGVRTDTQYF.

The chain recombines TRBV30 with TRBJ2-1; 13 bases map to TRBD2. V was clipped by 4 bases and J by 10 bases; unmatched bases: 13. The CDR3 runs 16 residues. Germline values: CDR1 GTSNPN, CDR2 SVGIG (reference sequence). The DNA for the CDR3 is TGTGCCTGGACTCGCGGAGGACTAGCGGGGGCTCAAGAGCAGTTCTTC. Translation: CAWTRGGLAGAQEQFF.

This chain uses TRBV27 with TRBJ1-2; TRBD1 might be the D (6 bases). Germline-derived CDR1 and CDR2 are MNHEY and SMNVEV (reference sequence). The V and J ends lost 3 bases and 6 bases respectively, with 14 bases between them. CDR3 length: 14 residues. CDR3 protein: CASSFRGGAHGYTF. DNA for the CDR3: TGTGCCAGCAGTTTTAGGGGGGGGGCTCATGGCTACACCTTC.